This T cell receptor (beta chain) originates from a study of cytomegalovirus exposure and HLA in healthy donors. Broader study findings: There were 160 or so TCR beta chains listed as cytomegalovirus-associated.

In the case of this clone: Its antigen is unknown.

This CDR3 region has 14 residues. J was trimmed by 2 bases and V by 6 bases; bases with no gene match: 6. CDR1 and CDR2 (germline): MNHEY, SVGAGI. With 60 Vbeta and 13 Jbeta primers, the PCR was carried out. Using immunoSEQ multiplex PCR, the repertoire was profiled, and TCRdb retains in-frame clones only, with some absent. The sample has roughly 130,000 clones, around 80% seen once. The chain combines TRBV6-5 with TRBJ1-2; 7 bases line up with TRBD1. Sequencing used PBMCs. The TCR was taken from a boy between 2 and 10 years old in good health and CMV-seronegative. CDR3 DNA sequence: TGTGCCAGCAGGGGGACGGGACAGAACTATGGCTACACCTTC. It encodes CASRGTGQNYGYTF.